The 7 T cell receptor beta chains given below trace back to one sample, sequenced in a study of T cells in Graves' hyperthyroidism and ophthalmopathy. TCR beta CDR3 regions were amplified from RNA transcripts. A set of HTBI primers served as the primers for a first-round RT-PCR of the TCR CDR3. TCRdb re-derived calls from the multiplex PCR reads in MiXCR, one entry per CDR3 protein. The repertoire includes about 570,000 distinct CDR3 sequences, less than 15% of them detected once, and over 11% sits in the top ten. Sequences were obtained from blood. The receptor set was obtained from a woman between 40 and 50 years old with Graves' hyperthyroidism.

This clonotype showed up just a few times. The chain uses TRBV29-1 and TRBJ2-4; 7 bases map to TRBD1. The CDR3 runs 14 residues. The germline V gene has CDR1 SQVTM and CDR2 ANQGSEA. V lost 7 bases to trimming and J lost 3 bases; unmatched junction nucleotides: 9. CDR3 loop: CSASPGTDKNIQYF. CDR3 coding DNA: TGCAGCGCCTCCCCCGGGACAGACAAAAACATTCAGTACTTC.

This chain joins TRBV5-1 and TRBJ1-4, with D tentatively TRBD1 (5 bases). Trimming took 0 bases from V and 7 from J, leaving 13 bases between them. The germline V gene has CDR1 SGHRS and CDR2 YFSETQ. The CDR3 runs 15 residues. CDR3 nucleotides: TGCGCCAGCAGCTTGGAGACCAGGGCCGGTGAAAAACTGTTTTTT. Residues: CASSLETRAGEKLFF.

This clonotype appeared many times. The chain has TRBV29-1 and TRBJ1-1; TRBD1 matches 7 bases. Germline CDR1 SQVTM, CDR2 ANQGSEA. The CDR3 has 12 residues. J gave up 2 bases and V 8 bases, and 5 bases lay outside the gene matches. CDR3 nucleotides: TGCAGCACCCAGGGGGGAAACACTGAAGCTTTCTTT. It encodes CSTQGGNTEAFF. Filled out from reference TRBV29-1 and TRBJ1-1, the complete variable domain reads SAVISQKPSRDICQRGTSLTIQCQVDSQVTMMFWYRQQPGQSLTLIATANQGSEATYESGFVIDKFPISRPNLTFSTLTVSNMSPEDSSIYLCSTQGGNTEAFFGQGTRLTVV.

As DNA, the CDR3 is TGTGCCAGCAGCCAAGGTGATAAGGTCACAGGGGAGCAGTACTTC. It codes for CASSQGDKVTGEQYF. This chain connects TRBV4-2 to TRBJ2-7; D perhaps matches TRBD1 (6 bases). The CDR3 is 15 amino acids. The V and J ends lost 1 base and 7 bases respectively, with 17 bases between them. CDR1 is LGHNA and CDR2 is YNFKEQ in the germline V gene.

The V call is TRBV9, the J call TRBJ2-1; TRBD2 agrees at 9 bases. The CDR3 runs to 15 residues. The V and J ends lost 0 bases and 8 bases, in that order; junction bases with no gene match: 6. Per germline, CDR1 SGDLS and CDR2 YYNGEE. DNA of the CDR3: TGTGCCAGCAGCGTAGTTAGCGGGGGTGCGGATGAGCAGTTCTTC. Amino acids: CASSVVSGGADEQFF.

This clonotype was seen only a few times. The CDR3 sequence: CASKGTNSGANVLTF. CDR3 bases: TGTGCCAGCAAGGGCACTAACTCTGGGGCCAACGTCCTGACTTTC. The J gene is TRBJ2-6, the V gene TRBV28; D remains unclear. The CDR3 has 15 amino acids. Germline CDR1 and CDR2: MDHEN and SYDVKM. V lost 7 bases to trimming and J lost 0 bases, with 10 bases between them.

This clonotype showed up many times. The V call is TRBV12-3 or TRBV12-4, the J call TRBJ1-1; D is unresolved. This CDR3 contains 14 residues. Trimming left V 3 bases short and J 2 bases short, with 10 bases between. The CDR3: CASSFFAANTEAFF. The CDR3 DNA follows: TGTGCCAGCAGTTTTTTTGCGGCTAACACTGAAGCTTTCTTT.